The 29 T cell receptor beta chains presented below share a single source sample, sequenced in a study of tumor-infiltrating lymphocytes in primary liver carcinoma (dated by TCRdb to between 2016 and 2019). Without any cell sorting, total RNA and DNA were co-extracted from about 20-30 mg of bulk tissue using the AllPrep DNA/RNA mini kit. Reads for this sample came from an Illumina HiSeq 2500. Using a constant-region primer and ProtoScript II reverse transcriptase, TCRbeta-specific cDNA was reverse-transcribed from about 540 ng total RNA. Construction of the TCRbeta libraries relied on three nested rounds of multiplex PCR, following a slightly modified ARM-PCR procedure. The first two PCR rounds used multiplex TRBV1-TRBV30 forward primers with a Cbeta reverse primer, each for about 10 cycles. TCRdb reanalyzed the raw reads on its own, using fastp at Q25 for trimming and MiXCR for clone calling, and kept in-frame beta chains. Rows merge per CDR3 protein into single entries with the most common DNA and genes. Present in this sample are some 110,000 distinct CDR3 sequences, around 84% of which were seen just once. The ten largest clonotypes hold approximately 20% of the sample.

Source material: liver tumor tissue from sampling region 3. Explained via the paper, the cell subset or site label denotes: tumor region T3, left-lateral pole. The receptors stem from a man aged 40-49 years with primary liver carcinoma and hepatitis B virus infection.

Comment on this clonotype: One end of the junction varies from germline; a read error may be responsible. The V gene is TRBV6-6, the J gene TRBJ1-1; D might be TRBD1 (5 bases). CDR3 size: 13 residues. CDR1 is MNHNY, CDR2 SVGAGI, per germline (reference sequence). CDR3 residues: CVSITWGTTEAFF. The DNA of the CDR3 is TGTGTCAGCATCACATGGGGGACTACTGAAGCTTTCTTT.

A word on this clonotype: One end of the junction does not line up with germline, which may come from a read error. The CDR3 DNA reads TGCGCCAGCAGCCCTGGGGCCGTTAACACTGGGGACCTGTTTTTT. It specifies CASSPGAVNTGDLFF. This chain links TRBV4-1 with TRBJ2-2; D tentatively reads TRBD1 or TRBD2 (5 bases each). Germline CDR1 MGHRA, CDR2 YSYEKL. This CDR3 has 15 amino acids.

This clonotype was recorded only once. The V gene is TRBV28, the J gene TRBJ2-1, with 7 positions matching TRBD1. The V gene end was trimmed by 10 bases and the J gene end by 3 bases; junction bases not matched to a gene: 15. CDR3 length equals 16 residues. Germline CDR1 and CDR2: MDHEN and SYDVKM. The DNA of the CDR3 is TGTGCCAACAGGGGTCCTACAGGGTCGGTCTACAATGAGCAGTTCTTC. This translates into CANRGPTGSVYNEQFF.

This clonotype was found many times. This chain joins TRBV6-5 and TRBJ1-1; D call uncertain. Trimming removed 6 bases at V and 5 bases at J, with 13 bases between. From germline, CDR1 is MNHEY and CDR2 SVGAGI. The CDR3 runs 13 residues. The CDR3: CASRSEEETEAFF. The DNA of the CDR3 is TGTGCCAGCAGATCGGAGGAGGAGACTGAAGCTTTCTTT.

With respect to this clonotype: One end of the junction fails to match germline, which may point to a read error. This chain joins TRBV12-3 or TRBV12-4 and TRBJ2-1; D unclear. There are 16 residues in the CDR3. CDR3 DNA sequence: TGTGCCAGCAGTCCACCCGGATCAGGCCCTTACAATAAGCAATTCTTC. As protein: CASSPPGSGPYNKQFF.

The CDR3 nucleotides read TGCAGCGTTGGCGGGGCGGGGCAGTCCCAGTATTTT. Its translation is CSVGGAGQSQYF. J is TRBJ1-5 and V is TRBV29-1; possibly TRBD2 for D (6 bases). The DNA end favors TRBJ2-3, so the J call may be wrong. Germline V gene lookup returns CDR1 SQVTM and CDR2 ANQGSEA. This CDR3 contains 12 residues.

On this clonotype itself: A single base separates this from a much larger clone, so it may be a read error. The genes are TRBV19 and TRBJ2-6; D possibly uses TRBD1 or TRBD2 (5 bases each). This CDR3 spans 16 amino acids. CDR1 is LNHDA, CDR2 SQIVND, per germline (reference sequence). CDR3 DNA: TGTGGCAGTAGTATAAAAGGGACCTCTGGGGCCAACGTCCTGACTTTC. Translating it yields CGSSIKGTSGANVLTF.

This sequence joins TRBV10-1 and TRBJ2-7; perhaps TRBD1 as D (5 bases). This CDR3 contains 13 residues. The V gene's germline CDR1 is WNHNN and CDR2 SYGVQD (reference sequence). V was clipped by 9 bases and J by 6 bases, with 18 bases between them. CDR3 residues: CASTAILGAEQYF. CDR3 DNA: TGCGCCAGTACCGCAATCCTAGGGGCCGAGCAGTACTTC.

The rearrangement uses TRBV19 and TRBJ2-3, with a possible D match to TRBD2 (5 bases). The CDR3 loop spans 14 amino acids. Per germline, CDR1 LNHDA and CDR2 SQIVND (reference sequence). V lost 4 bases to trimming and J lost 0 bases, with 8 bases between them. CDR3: CASSSGFSTDTQYF. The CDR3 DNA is TGTGCCAGTAGTAGCGGGTTTAGCACAGATACGCAGTATTTT.

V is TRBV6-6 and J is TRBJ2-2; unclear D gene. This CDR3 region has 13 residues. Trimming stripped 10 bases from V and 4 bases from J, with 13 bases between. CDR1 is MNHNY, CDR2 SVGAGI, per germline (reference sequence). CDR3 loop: CAIALGATGELFF. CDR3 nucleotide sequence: TGTGCCATCGCCCTAGGAGCCACCGGGGAGCTGTTTTTT.

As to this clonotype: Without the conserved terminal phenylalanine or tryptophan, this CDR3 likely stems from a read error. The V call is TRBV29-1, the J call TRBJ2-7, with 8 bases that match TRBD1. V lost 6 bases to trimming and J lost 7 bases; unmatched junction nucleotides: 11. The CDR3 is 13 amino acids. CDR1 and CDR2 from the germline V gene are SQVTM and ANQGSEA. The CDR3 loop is CSVWTGRVGEQYY. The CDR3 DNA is TGCAGCGTATGGACAGGGCGGGTGGGGGAGCAGTACTAC.

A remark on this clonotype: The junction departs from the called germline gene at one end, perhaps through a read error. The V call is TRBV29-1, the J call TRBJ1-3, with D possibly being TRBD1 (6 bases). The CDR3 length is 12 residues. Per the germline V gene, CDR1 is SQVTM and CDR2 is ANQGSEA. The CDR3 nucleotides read TGCGGGATGGACAGCTCTGGAGACACCATATATTTT. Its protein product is CGMDSSGDTIYF.

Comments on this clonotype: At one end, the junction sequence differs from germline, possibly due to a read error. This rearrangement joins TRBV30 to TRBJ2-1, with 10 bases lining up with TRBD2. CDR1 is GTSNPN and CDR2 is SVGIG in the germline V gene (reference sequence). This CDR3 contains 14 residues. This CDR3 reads CACSVQRGGPRRFF. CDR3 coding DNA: TGTGCCTGCAGTGTACAGCGGGGGGGGCCCCGACGGTTCTTC.

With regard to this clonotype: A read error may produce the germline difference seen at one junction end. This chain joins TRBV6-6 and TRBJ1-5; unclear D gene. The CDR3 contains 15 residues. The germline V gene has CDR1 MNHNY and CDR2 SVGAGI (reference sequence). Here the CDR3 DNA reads TGTGCCAGCCAAAGGACGGACTTTTGCAATCAGCCCAAGCATTTT. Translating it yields CASQRTDFCNQPKHF.

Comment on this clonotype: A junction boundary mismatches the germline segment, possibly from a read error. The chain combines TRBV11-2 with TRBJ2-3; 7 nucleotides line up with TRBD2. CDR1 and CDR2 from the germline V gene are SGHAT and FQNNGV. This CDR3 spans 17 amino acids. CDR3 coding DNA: TGTGCCAGAAGCTTAGATCCGGGGGAGACTAGCACAGGTATGCAGTATTTT. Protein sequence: CARSLDPGETSTGMQYF.

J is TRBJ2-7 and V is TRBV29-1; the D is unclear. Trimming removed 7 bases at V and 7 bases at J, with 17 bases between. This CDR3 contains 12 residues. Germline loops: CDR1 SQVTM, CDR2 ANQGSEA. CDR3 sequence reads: CSADCGNHEQYF. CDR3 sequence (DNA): TGCAGCGCGGATTGTGGTAATCATGAGCAGTACTTC.

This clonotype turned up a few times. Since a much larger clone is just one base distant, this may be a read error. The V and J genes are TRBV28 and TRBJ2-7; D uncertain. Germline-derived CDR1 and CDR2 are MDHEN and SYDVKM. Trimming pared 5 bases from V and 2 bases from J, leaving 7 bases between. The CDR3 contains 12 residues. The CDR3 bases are TGTGCCAGCAGTCAGTGGCCCTACGAGCAGTACTTC. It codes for CASSQWPYEQYF.

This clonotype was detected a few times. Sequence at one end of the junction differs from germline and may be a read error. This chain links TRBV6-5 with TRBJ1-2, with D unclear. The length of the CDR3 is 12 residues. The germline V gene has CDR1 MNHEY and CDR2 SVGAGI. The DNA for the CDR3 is TGTGTCACCCTAGACCTTGCCGCAATGCACATCTTC. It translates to CVTLDLAAMHIF.

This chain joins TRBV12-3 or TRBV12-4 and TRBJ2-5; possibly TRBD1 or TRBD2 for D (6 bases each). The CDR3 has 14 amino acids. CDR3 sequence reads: CASGQGQSQETQYF. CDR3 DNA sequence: TGTGCTAGCGGTCAGGGACAATCCCAAGAGACCCAGTACTTC.

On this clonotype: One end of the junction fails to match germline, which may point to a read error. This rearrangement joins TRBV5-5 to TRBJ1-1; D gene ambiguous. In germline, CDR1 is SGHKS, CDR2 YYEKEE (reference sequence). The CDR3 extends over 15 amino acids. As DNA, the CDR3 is TGTGGCAGCAGCCATGAGGGTGGGCGGTACATTGAAGCTTTCTTT. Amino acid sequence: CGSSHEGGRYIEAFF.

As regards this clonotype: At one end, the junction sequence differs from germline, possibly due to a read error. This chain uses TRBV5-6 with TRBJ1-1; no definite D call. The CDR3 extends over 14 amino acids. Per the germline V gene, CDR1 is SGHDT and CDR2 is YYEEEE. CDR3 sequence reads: CASSARHGRTEAFF. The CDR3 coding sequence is TGTGCCAGCAGCGCACGACATGGGCGGACTGAAGCCTTCTTT.

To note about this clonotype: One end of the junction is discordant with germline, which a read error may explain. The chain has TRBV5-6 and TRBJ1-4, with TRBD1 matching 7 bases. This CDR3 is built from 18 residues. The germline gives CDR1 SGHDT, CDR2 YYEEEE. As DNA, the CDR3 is TGTGCCAGCACCTTGGGATGGACAGGAGAGTCCAATAATGAAAAACTGTTTTTT. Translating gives CASTLGWTGESNNEKLFF.

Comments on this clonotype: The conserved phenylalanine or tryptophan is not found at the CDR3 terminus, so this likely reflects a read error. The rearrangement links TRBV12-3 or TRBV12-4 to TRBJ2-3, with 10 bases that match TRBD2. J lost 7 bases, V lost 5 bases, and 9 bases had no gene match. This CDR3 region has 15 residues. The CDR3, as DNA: TGTGCCAGCAGTCCAGCGGGAGGGGAGGGGAATACGCAGTATCTT. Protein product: CASSPAGGEGNTQYL.

The CDR3 loop is CASSLVINYGYTF. The CDR3 DNA reads as TGTGCCAGCAGTTTGGTCATAAACTATGGCTACACCTTC. The chain joins TRBV28 to TRBJ1-2; D is ambiguous. Germline values: CDR1 MDHEN, CDR2 SYDVKM. Trimming cost V 3 bases and J 2 bases, with 7 bases left between them. The CDR3 extends over 13 amino acids.

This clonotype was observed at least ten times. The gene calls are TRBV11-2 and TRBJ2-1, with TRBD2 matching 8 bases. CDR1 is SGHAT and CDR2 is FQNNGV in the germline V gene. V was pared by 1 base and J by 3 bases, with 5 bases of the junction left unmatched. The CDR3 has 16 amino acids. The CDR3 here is CASSLGGLAGYNEQFF. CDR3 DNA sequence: TGTGCCAGCAGCTTAGGGGGCCTAGCGGGCTACAATGAGCAGTTCTTC.

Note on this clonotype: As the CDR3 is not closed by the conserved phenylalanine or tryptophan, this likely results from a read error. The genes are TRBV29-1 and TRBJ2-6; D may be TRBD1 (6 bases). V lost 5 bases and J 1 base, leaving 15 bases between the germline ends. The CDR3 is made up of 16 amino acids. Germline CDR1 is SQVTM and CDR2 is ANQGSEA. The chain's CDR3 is CSVFRDTYSGANVLTS. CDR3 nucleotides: TGCAGCGTTTTCCGGGACACATATTCTGGGGCCAACGTCCTGACTTCC.

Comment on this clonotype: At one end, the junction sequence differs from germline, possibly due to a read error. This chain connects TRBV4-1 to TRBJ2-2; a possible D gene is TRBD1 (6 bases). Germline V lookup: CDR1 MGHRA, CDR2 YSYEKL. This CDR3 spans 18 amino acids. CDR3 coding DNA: TGCGCCAGCAGCCAACCCGACCGAGGGGTCGGGGACACCGGGGAGCTGTTATTT. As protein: CASSQPDRGVGDTGELLF.

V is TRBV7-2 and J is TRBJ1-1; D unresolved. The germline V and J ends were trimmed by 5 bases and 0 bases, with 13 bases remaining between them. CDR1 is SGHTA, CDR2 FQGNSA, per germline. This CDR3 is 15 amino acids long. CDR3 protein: CASSVVHGVNTEAFF. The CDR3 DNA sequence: TGTGCCAGCAGCGTAGTCCACGGCGTGAACACTGAAGCTTTCTTT.

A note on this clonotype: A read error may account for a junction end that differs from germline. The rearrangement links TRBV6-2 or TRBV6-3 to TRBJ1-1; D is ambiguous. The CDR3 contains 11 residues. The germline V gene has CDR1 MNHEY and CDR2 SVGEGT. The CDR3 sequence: CAGSSEGPAFF. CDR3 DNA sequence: TGTGCCGGCAGTTCTGAAGGGCCGGCTTTCTTT.